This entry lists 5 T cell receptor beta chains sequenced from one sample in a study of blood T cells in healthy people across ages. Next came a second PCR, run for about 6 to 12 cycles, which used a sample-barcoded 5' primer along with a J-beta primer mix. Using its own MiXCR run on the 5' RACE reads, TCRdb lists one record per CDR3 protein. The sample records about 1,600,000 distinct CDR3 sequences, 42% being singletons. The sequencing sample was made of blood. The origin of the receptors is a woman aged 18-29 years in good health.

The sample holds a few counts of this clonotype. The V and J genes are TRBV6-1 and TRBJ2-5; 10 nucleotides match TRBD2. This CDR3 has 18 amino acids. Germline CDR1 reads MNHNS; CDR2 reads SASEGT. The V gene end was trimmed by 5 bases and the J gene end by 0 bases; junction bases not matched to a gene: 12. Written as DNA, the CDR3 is TGTGCCAGCAGTCCGGCTTCATTTCTAGCGGGAGACCAAGAGACCCAGTACTTC. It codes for CASSPASFLAGDQETQYF.

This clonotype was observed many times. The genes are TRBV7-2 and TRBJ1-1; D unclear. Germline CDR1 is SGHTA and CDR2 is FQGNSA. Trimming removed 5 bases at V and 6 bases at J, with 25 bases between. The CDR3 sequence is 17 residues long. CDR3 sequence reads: CASSPQSPTVAGAEAFF. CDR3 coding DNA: TGTGCCAGCAGCCCACAAAGCCCAACAGTTGCCGGCGCTGAAGCTTTCTTT. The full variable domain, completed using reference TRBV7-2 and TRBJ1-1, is GAGVSQSPSNKVTEKGKDVELRCDPISGHTALYWYRQSLGQGLEFLIYFQGNSAPDKSGLPSDRFSAERTGGSVSTLTIQRTQQEDSAVYLCASSPQSPTVAGAEAFFGQGTRLTVV.

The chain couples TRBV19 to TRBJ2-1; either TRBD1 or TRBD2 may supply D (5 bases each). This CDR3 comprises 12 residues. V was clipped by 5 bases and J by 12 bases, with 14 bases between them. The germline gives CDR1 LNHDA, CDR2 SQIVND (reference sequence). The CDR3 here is CASSPGALGQFF. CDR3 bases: TGTGCCAGTAGTCCCGGGGCCCTAGGGCAGTTCTTC.

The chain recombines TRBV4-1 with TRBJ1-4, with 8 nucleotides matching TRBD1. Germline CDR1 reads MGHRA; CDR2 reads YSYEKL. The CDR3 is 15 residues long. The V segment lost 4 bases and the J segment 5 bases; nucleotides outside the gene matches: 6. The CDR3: CASSLTDRENEKLFF. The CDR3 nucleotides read TGCGCCAGCAGCCTGACGGACAGGGAGAATGAAAAACTGTTTTTT.

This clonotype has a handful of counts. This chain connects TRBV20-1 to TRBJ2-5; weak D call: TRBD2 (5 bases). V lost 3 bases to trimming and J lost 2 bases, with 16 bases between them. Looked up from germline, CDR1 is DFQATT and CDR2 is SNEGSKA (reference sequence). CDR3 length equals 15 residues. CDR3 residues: CSARPPEGNQETQYF. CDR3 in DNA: TGCAGTGCTAGGCCCCCCGAGGGAAATCAAGAGACCCAGTACTTC.